The clone carrying this TCR beta chain was found a few times. Antigen unknown. The same CDR3 also results from other DNA sequences found in this sample. The data originate from a study of graft-versus-host responses after intestinal transplantation. The wider study: In this cohort, recipients had multivisceral, liver-intestinal, or isolated intestinal transplants. Every recipient underwent anti-thymocyte globulin induction, then tacrolimus and steroids for two to four years.

Findings and caveats of the study: In recipient marrow, GvH clones were found, and some appeared first in ileum or blood.

The authors processed graft tissue to release intraepithelial and lamina propria lymphocytes. Measured with immunoSEQ multiplex PCR; TCRdb has only the in-frame clones, and not every one. The table shows around 15,000 clones, with approximately 62% occurring only once. Trimming removed 5 bases from V and 4 bases from J; junction bases left unmatched: 12. CDR1 and CDR2 (germline): LNHDA, SQIVND (reference sequence). CDR3 length: 16 amino acids. This chain connects TRBV19 to TRBJ1-2, with 8 bases fitting TRBD1. The sequence derives from a human patient who received an intestinal transplant, so some T cells may come from the graft donor. The input for sequencing was ileum tissue, taken 524 days after transplant. CDR3 in DNA: TGTGCCAGTAGTGCTTATGGACAGGGAGGGAGCTATGGCTACACCTTC. Translating it yields CASSAYGQGGSYGYTF. The whole variable domain, remainder taken from reference TRBV19 and TRBJ1-2, is DGGITQSPKYLFRKEGQNVTLSCEQNLNHDAMYWYRQDPGQGLRLIYYSQIVNDFQKGDIAEGYSVSREKKESFPLTVTSAQKNPTAFYLCASSAYGQGGSYGYTFGSGTRLTVV.